Given below is one T cell receptor beta chain in context. These data are taken from a study of response to subunit inactivated influenza vaccine. The trim removed 1 base at V and 6 bases at J, leaving 0 bases unmatched. The CDR3 covers 13 residues. Germline CDR1 reads WSHSY; CDR2 reads SAAADI. Each CDR3 protein gets one entry after TCRdb re-called the RT-PCR reads with MiXCR. This table holds about 520,000 distinct CDR3 sequences, 9.5% to 12% found once. This chain joins TRBV10-2 and TRBJ2-7; 10 nucleotides match TRBD2. The receptor was isolated from a man aged 50-60 years who received an inactivated influenza vaccine. The source was PBMCs from blood, collected 40 to 50 days after vaccination. The CDR3, as DNA: TGCGCCAGCAGTGAGTGGACTAGCGGCGAGCAGTACTTC. Translated, it gives CASSEWTSGEQYF.